A single sample is the source of the 25 T cell receptor beta chains below, sequenced in a study of T cells in Graves' hyperthyroidism and ophthalmopathy. The TCR beta CDR3 regions underwent amplification using RNA transcripts as the source. RT-PCR in the first round (using the HTBI primer set) targeted the TCR CDR3. TCRdb fed the multiplex PCR reads into MiXCR, producing one record per CDR3 protein. The sample holds around 760,000 distinct CDR3 sequences; approximately 40% are singletons and the top ten take about a third. Sequencing was carried out using blood. These receptors originate from a woman in her 40s with Graves' hyperthyroidism.

The chain combines TRBV4-3 with TRBJ1-1; D gene ambiguous. Germline loops: CDR1 LGHNA, CDR2 YSLEER. The V and J ends lost 1 base and 5 bases respectively, with 14 bases between them. This CDR3 comprises 15 residues. DNA of the CDR3: TGCGCCAGCAGCCAAGGTCGGGGATGGAGGACTGAAGCTTTCTTT. Translating it yields CASSQGRGWRTEAFF.

The genes are TRBV11-2 and TRBJ2-1; D could derive from TRBD1 or TRBD2 (7 bases each). The tail of the sequence fits TRBJ2-7 better, so the J call may be wrong. The CDR3 is 15 residues long. Per germline, CDR1 SGHAT and CDR2 FQNNGV. In DNA form, the CDR3 reads TGTGCCAGCAGCCAACAGGGGAGGGCTTACAATGAGCAGTACTTC. Its protein is CASSQQGRAYNEQYF.

Note on this clonotype: A junction boundary mismatches the germline segment, possibly from a read error. V is TRBV20-1 and J is TRBJ1-1; D may be TRBD1 (5 bases). Germline-derived CDR1 and CDR2 are DFQATT and SNEGSKA (reference sequence). CDR3 length: 14 amino acids. The CDR3 nucleotides read TGCAGTGCTAGAGATTCGGACACCGACACTGAAGCTTCCTTT. Its protein product is CSARDSDTDTEASF.

The chain carries TRBV5-1 and TRBJ1-1; D is perhaps TRBD1 (5 bases). This CDR3 has 12 amino acids. Germline lookup yields CDR1 SGHRS and CDR2 YFSETQ. The V gene lost 8 bases and the J gene lost 1 base, with 9 bases spanning the gap. This CDR3 reads CARGPANTEAFF. The CDR3 DNA follows: TGCGCCAGGGGGCCAGCGAACACTGAAGCTTTCTTT. The whole variable domain, remainder taken from reference TRBV5-1 and TRBJ1-1, is KAGVTQTPRYLIKTRGQQVTLSCSPISGHRSVSWYQQTPGQGLQFLFEYFSETQRNKGNFPGRFSGRQFSNSRSEMNVSTLELGDSALYLCARGPANTEAFFGQGTRLTVV.

Of note for this clonotype: This may arise from a read error, as a much more abundant clone is one base away. The chain has TRBV7-9 and TRBJ1-6; D might be TRBD1 (6 bases). Trimming took off 5 bases at V and 4 bases at J, with 15 bases between the two ends. Germline lookup yields CDR1 SEHNR and CDR2 FQNEAQ (reference sequence). The CDR3 is 16 amino acids. The CDR3 bases are TGTGCCAGCAGCGCACAGGGTAACGGGTATAATTCACCCCTCCACTTT. It yields the protein CASSAQGNGYNSPLHF.

The rearrangement uses TRBV2 and TRBJ1-3, with TRBD1 as a possible D gene (6 bases). There are 12 residues in the CDR3. Germline loops: CDR1 SNHLY, CDR2 FYNNEI. V lost 8 bases and J 8 bases, leaving 13 bases between the germline ends. This CDR3 is CASGGQKDTIYF. In DNA, the CDR3 is TGTGCCAGCGGGGGGCAGAAGGACACCATATATTTT.

This clonotype has a count of ten or more. The chain employs TRBV7-9 and TRBJ1-2; no definite D call. V lost 5 bases and J 7 bases, leaving 17 bases between the germline ends. The CDR3 is 14 residues long. Germline CDR1 and CDR2: SEHNR and FQNEAQ (reference sequence). In DNA form, the CDR3 reads TGTGCCAGCAGCCCCGACGGACTGGGAGCTGGCTACACCTTC. It specifies CASSPDGLGAGYTF.

The chain couples TRBV2 to TRBJ2-5, with 12 nucleotides matching TRBD2. CDR3 length: 15 amino acids. CDR1 and CDR2 (germline): SNHLY, FYNNEI. J lost 5 bases, V lost 2 bases, and 3 bases had no gene match. Here the CDR3 reads CASSELAGGWETQYF. CDR3 in DNA: TGTGCCAGCAGTGAACTAGCGGGAGGGTGGGAGACCCAGTACTTC.

In its sample, this clonotype was seen a few times. The rearrangement links TRBV4-1 to TRBJ1-5; no clear D. The CDR3 has 16 residues. Trimming left V 0 bases short and J 4 bases short, with 13 bases between. Germline CDR1 and CDR2: MGHRA and YSYEKL. The CDR3 DNA sequence: TGCGCCAGCAGCCAAGACGCGGGCTTACTTAATCAGCCCCAGCATTTT. This sequence encodes CASSQDAGLLNQPQHF.

As DNA, the CDR3 is TGTGCCAGTAGTGCAGACAGGGGGTATCAGCCCCAGCATTTT. It specifies CASSADRGYQPQHF. J is TRBJ1-5 and V is TRBV19, with 9 bases that match TRBD1. V lost 5 bases, J lost 5 bases, and 4 bases stayed unmatched. Germline V CDR1 and CDR2: LNHDA, SQIVND (reference sequence). There are 14 residues in the CDR3.

A word on this clonotype: Germline and junction disagree at one end, which may indicate a read error. Written as DNA, the CDR3 is TGTGCCAGCAGCTTCGACCGCCGCCCCTCCTGCGAGCAGTACTTC. This codes for CASSFDRRPSCEQYF. V gene TRBV7-8 combines with J gene TRBJ2-7; D remains unclear. Germline V CDR1 and CDR2: SGHVS, FQNEAQ. The CDR3 loop spans 15 amino acids.

This clonotype was detected many times. The gene calls are TRBV12-3 or TRBV12-4 and TRBJ1-4; possibly TRBD1 for D (5 bases). V was pared by 5 bases and J by 4 bases, with 17 bases between. The CDR3 is 16 residues long. In DNA, the CDR3 is TGTGCCAGCAGTCCCCAGTGGGGCAGCAGTAATGAAAAACTGTTTTTT. This encodes CASSPQWGSSNEKLFF.

This clonotype was seen only a few times. J is TRBJ2-2 and V is TRBV20-1, with D tentatively TRBD1 (5 bases). V lost 3 bases, J lost 8 bases, and 13 bases lay in between. CDR3 size: 13 residues. Germline V gene data show CDR1 as DFQATT and CDR2 as SNEGSKA (reference sequence). The CDR3 protein is CSASQGNAGELFF. CDR3 sequence (DNA): TGCAGTGCTAGCCAGGGTAATGCGGGGGAGCTGTTTTTT.

The table lists this clonotype with a count of one. The gene calls are TRBV12-3 or TRBV12-4 and TRBJ2-6, with a possible D match to TRBD2 (6 bases). V shed 0 bases and J shed 2 bases, with 8 bases lying between them. The CDR3 sequence is 16 residues long. In DNA form, the CDR3 reads TGTGCCAGCAGTTTAGCGCGGGGAGCTGGGGCCAACGTCCTGACTTTC. It yields the protein CASSLARGAGANVLTF.

This chain links TRBV7-2 with TRBJ2-3; 7 nucleotides match TRBD2. This CDR3 has 15 residues. Germline loops: CDR1 SGHTA, CDR2 FQGNSA. The ends lost 3 bases at V and 6 bases at J; junction bases unmatched: 9. The CDR3 region is CASSFSGAGVDTQYF. The CDR3 DNA follows: TGTGCCAGCAGCTTTTCTGGGGCGGGGGTCGATACGCAGTATTTT.

The J gene is TRBJ2-2, the V gene TRBV10-3; TRBD1 matches 7 bases. The J segment lost 3 bases and the V segment lost 2 bases, leaving 9 bases of the junction unmatched. This CDR3 has 17 residues. The germline V gene encodes CDR1 ENHRY and CDR2 SYGVKD. The CDR3 nucleotides are TGTGCCATCAGTGAGAAAGTGGACAGGCGTGACACCGGGGAGCTGTTTTTT. Translating gives CAISEKVDRRDTGELFF.

Of note for this clonotype: A read error may be the cause here, since a much bigger clone is one base away. This chain connects TRBV7-8 to TRBJ2-7, with D uncertain. The CDR3 is 15 residues long. CDR1 and CDR2 (germline): SGHVS, FQNEAQ. The CDR3 sequence: CASSPANSRLYERYF. CDR3 sequence (DNA): TGTGCCAGCAGCCCAGCGAACAGCCGACTCTACGAGCGGTACTTC. The full variable domain, rest sourced from reference TRBV7-8 and TRBJ2-7, is GAGVSQSPRYKVAKRGQDVALRCDPISGHVSLFWYQQALGQGPEFLTYFQNEAQLDKSGLPSDRFFAERPEGSVSTLKIQRTQQEDSAVYLCASSPANSRLYERYFGPGTRLTVT.

This clonotype was counted between two and nine times. This CDR3 is CASSLEVAGEQETQYF. In nucleotides, the CDR3 is TGTGCCAGCAGCTTAGAGGTAGCGGGGGAGCAAGAGACCCAGTACTTC. V is TRBV11-2 and J is TRBJ2-5; 9 nucleotides line up with TRBD2. V shed 0 bases and J 2 bases; nucleotides not matched to a gene: 4. The CDR3 contains 16 residues. Germline V lookup: CDR1 SGHAT, CDR2 FQNNGV.

With regard to this clonotype: This CDR3 is missing its conserved last phenylalanine or tryptophan, likely due to a read error. No DNA is shown, since the ends of the CDR3 on it are uncertain; the CDR3 is the one TCRdb lists. The chain joins TRBV7-9 to TRBJ2-7. The CDR3 adds up to 8 amino acids, both ends counted. Germline values: CDR1 SEHNR, CDR2 FQNEAQ (reference sequence). The CDR3 spells CASSLGDA.

There are a few counts of this clonotype. The chain combines TRBV5-1 with TRBJ2-5; a weak D match, TRBD2 (7 bases). CDR3 length: 16 residues. CDR1 is SGHRS and CDR2 is YFSETQ in the germline V gene. The V gene lost 0 bases and the J gene lost 4 bases, with 16 bases spanning the gap. This chain's CDR3 is CASSLDGRGGRETQYF. For the CDR3, the DNA is TGCGCCAGCAGCTTGGACGGCAGGGGAGGGAGAGAGACCCAGTACTTC.

This clonotype was picked up many times. The chain joins TRBV12-3 or TRBV12-4 to TRBJ1-2; TRBD1 is a possible D gene (5 bases). This CDR3 contains 15 residues. The ends were cut back, 4 bases at V and 4 bases at J, with 16 bases in the middle. The CDR3 DNA sequence: TGTGCCAGCAGTTCCCCAGCCAGGGCGCTCTATGGCTACACCTTC. Its translation is CASSSPARALYGYTF.

The rearrangement uses TRBV24-1 and TRBJ2-7; 8 nucleotides agree with TRBD2. Germline lookup yields CDR1 KGHDR and CDR2 SFDVKD. The CDR3 has 15 amino acids. Trimming cost V 2 bases and J 6 bases; bases outside gene matches: 8. The CDR3 reads CATSDSSGSLSEQYF. Here the CDR3 DNA reads TGTGCCACCAGTGATTCCAGCGGGAGTCTATCCGAGCAGTACTTC.

The chain employs TRBV28 and TRBJ1-5; 7 bases align to TRBD1. V lost 7 bases to trimming and J lost 5 bases; unmatched junction nucleotides: 11. Germline CDR1 and CDR2: MDHEN and SYDVKM. This CDR3 comprises 15 residues. The CDR3 region has the DNA TGTGCCAGCACCCCTGACAGGGTAGGTCATCAGCCCCAGCATTTT. It codes for CASTPDRVGHQPQHF.

The genes are TRBV10-3 and TRBJ1-1; TRBD1 agrees at 7 bases. The CDR3 is 13 residues long. The V and J ends lost 8 bases and 3 bases, in that order; junction bases with no gene match: 6. The germline gives CDR1 ENHRY, CDR2 SYGVKD. The CDR3, as DNA: TGTGCCATCCTGGGGACAGAAGACACTGAAGCTTTCTTT. Encoded protein: CAILGTEDTEAFF.

In its sample, this clonotype was seen a few times. This chain uses TRBV12-3 or TRBV12-4 with TRBJ1-5; D is undetermined. The V gene lost 5 bases and the J gene lost 7 bases, with 12 bases spanning the gap. There are 13 residues in the CDR3. DNA of the CDR3: TGTGCCAGCAGTCCCACTAGTTTACAGCCCCAGCATTTT. Translated: CASSPTSLQPQHF.